These T cell receptor beta chains were read from a single sample in a study of blood T cell repertoires in COVID-19. Produced via immunoSEQ multiplex PCR; TCRdb's table is partial and in-frame only. Among approximately 200,000 clones, 75% to 90% were seen once, and the ten largest hold roughly 2.5%. The sample taken for sequencing was peripheral blood. The receptors come from a man aged 30 to 39 with COVID-19, enrolled during active disease. Each CDR3 is given with its conserved first and last residue. Fields, in order: V gene, CDR3 length, D gene, J gene, clone size, CDR3 DNA, CDR3 protein. D genes are given only for firm matches. Not every row has a clone size; where given, it reads once, few, many or a size class.

TRBV6-2/TRBV6-3	18	TRBD2	TRBJ2-1	.	TGTGCCAGCAGTTACGGGATCCAGCGGGGGAGCTCCTACAATGAGCAGTTCTTC	CASSYGIQRGSSYNEQFF
TRBV5-4	15	.	TRBJ2-7	.	TGTGCCAGCAGCTTGGGACTCGACAGGCTCTACGAGCAGTACTTC	CASSLGLDRLYEQYF
TRBV6-2/TRBV6-3	12	.	TRBJ2-1	.	TGTGCCAGCAGTTACGGGTTGGAGGGGCAGTTCTTC	CASSYGLEGQFF
TRBV14	15	TRBD1	TRBJ1-2	.	TGTGCCAGCAGCCCCGAACAGGGGAACATCTATGGCTACACCTTC	CASSPEQGNIYGYTF
TRBV6-5	14	TRBD1	TRBJ2-7	.	TGTGCCAGCTTATCGACAGGGTGGGGAAACGAGCAGTACTTC	CASLSTGWGNEQYF
TRBV7-9	17	TRBD1	TRBJ1-1	.	TGTGCCAGCAGCTTAGTCCCGGGACAGGGGGCGCTGACTGAAGCTTTCTTT	CASSLVPGQGALTEAFF
TRBV9	19	TRBD2	TRBJ2-2	.	TGTGCCAGCAGCGTAGGAGGGACTATTGGTGGTAGGGGCACCGGGGAGCTGTTTTTT	CASSVGGTIGGRGTGELFF
TRBV6-5	14	.	TRBJ2-7	.	TGTGCCAGCAGTTACCTCGTCGGGAGCCACGAGCAGTACTTC	CASSYLVGSHEQYF
TRBV30	13	.	TRBJ1-3	.	TGTGCCTGGAGTGTATATTCTGGAAACACCATATATTTT	CAWSVYSGNTIYF
TRBV5-8	17	TRBD1	TRBJ1-1	.	TGTGCCAGCAGCTTGGATGGGGACAGGGGGGAGAACACTGAAGCTTTCTTT	CASSLDGDRGENTEAFF
TRBV6-5	15	TRBD2	TRBJ2-7	.	TGTGCCAGCAGTTACACCGCGCCGGGGGGGTCCGAGCAGTACTTC	CASSYTAPGGSEQYF
TRBV4-3	20	TRBD2	TRBJ2-7	few	TGCGCCAGCAGCCAAGTTCGCTTCGGGGTTAGCGGGAGGGCCGGCTACGAGCAGTACTTC	CASSQVRFGVSGRAGYEQYF
TRBV19	15	TRBD1	TRBJ1-2	.	TGTGCCAGTAGTGCGGGCCCGACAGGGGGGCTTGGCTACACCTTC	CASSAGPTGGLGYTF
TRBV18	17	TRBD2	TRBJ2-1	.	TGTGCCAGCTCTCGACCGGGACTAGCGGAAACTTACAATGAGCAGTTCTTC	CASSRPGLAETYNEQFF
TRBV6-5	15	.	TRBJ2-5	once	TGTGCCAGCAGTTATTTCTCCGGGGTTTTAGAGACCCAGTACTTC	CASSYFSGVLETQYF
TRBV6-6	14	TRBD1	TRBJ2-2	.	TGTGCCAGCTGCCGAGACAGGGACACCGGGGAGCTGTTTTTT	CASCRDRDTGELFF
TRBV12-3/TRBV12-4	13	.	TRBJ2-1	.	TGTGCCAGCAGCTCGGTGGGCGTTCCTGAGCAGTTCTTC	CASSSVGVPEQFF
TRBV18	18	TRBD1	TRBJ1-1	.	TGTGCCAGCTCACTTTATGACAGGGATGGAACGACGAACACTGAAGCTTTCTTT	CASSLYDRDGTTNTEAFF
TRBV7-8	17	.	TRBJ2-5	.	TGTGCCAGCAGCTTAGGGTTGGGTCAGGGGCCCGGAGTAGACCAGTACTTC	CASSLGLGQGPGVDQYF
TRBV2	14	.	TRBJ2-2	.	TGTGCCACCGCTTCAAACCAGGGGACCGGGGAGCTGTTTTTT	CATASNQGTGELFF
TRBV27	15	TRBD1	TRBJ2-7	.	TGTGCCAGCAGGGGATGGACAGGGTCGGGGTACGAGCAGTACTTC	CASRGWTGSGYEQYF
TRBV11-3	19	TRBD2	TRBJ2-5	.	TGTGCCAGCAGCTTAGCCGCCTATAGGAGCGGGGGACACCAAGAGACCCAGTACTTC	CASSLAAYRSGGHQETQYF
TRBV28	14	TRBD1	TRBJ1-2	.	TGTGCCAGCAGTGCAGGACAGGGAAACTATGGCTACACCTTC	CASSAGQGNYGYTF
TRBV24-1	17	TRBD1	TRBJ2-6	.	TGTGCCACCAGTGTGGGGACAGGCCCTCCTGGGGCCAACGTCCTGACTTTC	CATSVGTGPPGANVLTF
TRBV11-2	13	TRBD1	TRBJ1-1	few	TGTGCCAGCAGCAAGGGACAGTGGGATGAAGCTTTCTTT	CASSKGQWDEAFF
TRBV18	14	.	TRBJ2-7	.	TGTGCCAGCTCACCCCCGACAGGCCCCTACGAGCAGTACTTC	CASSPPTGPYEQYF
TRBV6-1	18	.	TRBJ1-4	.	TGTGCCAGCAGTGAAGGGGGGCTCTTCGCCAAGGGGGATGAAAAACTGTTTTTT	CASSEGGLFAKGDEKLFF
TRBV18	15	.	TRBJ2-5	.	TGTGCCAGCTCACCAGTCCGGGTAGGCCAAGAGACCCAGTACTTC	CASSPVRVGQETQYF
TRBV5-5	15	.	TRBJ1-5	.	TGTGCCAGCAGCTTGGTACAGGGAATAGGACAGCCCCAGCATTTT	CASSLVQGIGQPQHF
TRBV3-1/TRBV3-2	12	.	TRBJ2-7	.	TGTGCCAGCAGCCAAGATTTGAGAGAGCAGTACTTC	CASSQDLREQYF
TRBV6-2/TRBV6-3	16	.	TRBJ2-2	.	TGTGCCAGCAGTTCCTACAGGGTCCGAGACACCGGGGAGCTGTTTTTT	CASSSYRVRDTGELFF
TRBV7-9	17	.	TRBJ2-7	.	TGTGCCAGCAGCTTAGACTTAACCCCCTGGTCGACCTACGAGCAGTACTTC	CASSLDLTPWSTYEQYF
TRBV5-4	18	TRBD1	TRBJ2-6	.	TGTGCCAGCAGCTCCCGAACAGGGGGCATCTCTGGGGCCAACGTCCTGACTTTC	CASSSRTGGISGANVLTF
TRBV5-1	15	.	TRBJ1-5	.	TGCGCCAGCAGCTTCTTGGGGGGGCAGGGTCAGCCCCAGCATTTT	CASSFLGGQGQPQHF
TRBV2	20	TRBD1	TRBJ2-3	.	TGTGCCAGCAGTAAAACCGGGACAGCTGGAGGCAAAGGCGGCACAGATACGCAGTATTTT	CASSKTGTAGGKGGTDTQYF
TRBV19	14	TRBD1	TRBJ1-2	.	TGTGCCAGTAGTATCGGACAGGGCCTATGGGGCTACACCTTC	CASSIGQGLWGYTF
TRBV4-2	16	.	TRBJ2-1	.	TGTGCCAGCAGCCCTCCGGCAACGGGAGCCTACAATGAGCAGTTCTTC	CASSPPATGAYNEQFF
TRBV10-1	14	.	TRBJ2-1	.	TGCGCCAGCAGTGACAGGTACTCCTACAATGAGCAGTTCTTC	CASSDRYSYNEQFF
TRBV5-6	16	.	TRBJ1-1	once	TGTGCCAGCAGCTTGTTAGTAACAGCCACGAACACTGAAGCTTTCTTT	CASSLLVTATNTEAFF
TRBV4-1	17	TRBD2	TRBJ2-2	.	TGCGCCAGCAGCCAAGAGGGTCAGGGAGGGGAATACGGGGAGCTGTTTTTT	CASSQEGQGGEYGELFF
TRBV4-3	15	TRBD2	TRBJ2-2	.	TGCGCCAGCAGCCCGAGCGGGAGCCCCACCGGGGAGCTGTTTTTT	CASSPSGSPTGELFF
TRBV30	13	.	TRBJ2-7	.	TGTGCCTGGAGCCCCGCCGGTTCCTACGAGCAGTACTTC	CAWSPAGSYEQYF
TRBV7-9	16	.	TRBJ1-2	.	TGTGCCAGCAGCTCCTCCCCGGGACAAGGCGGGTATGGCTACACCTTC	CASSSSPGQGGYGYTF
TRBV5-6	15	TRBD1	TRBJ2-2	.	TGTGCCAGCAGCCCCGGGACAGGGGGGGTCGGGGAGCTGTTTTTT	CASSPGTGGVGELFF
TRBV5-6	15	.	TRBJ1-5	.	TGTGCCAGCAGCAGAACGGGAAAGCGGGATCAGCCCCAGCATTTT	CASSRTGKRDQPQHF
TRBV27	14	.	TRBJ1-1	.	TGTGCCACTATACCATGGGGGGTCAACACTGAAGCTTTCTTT	CATIPWGVNTEAFF
TRBV28	17	.	TRBJ2-3	.	TGTGCCAGCAGTTTTTCCCTTTATTCCCTTATGACAGATACGCAGTATTTT	CASSFSLYSLMTDTQYF
TRBV4-3	15	.	TRBJ2-2	.	TGCGCCAGCAGCCGCTTCGACAGCTACACCGGGGAGCTGTTTTTT	CASSRFDSYTGELFF
TRBV18	14	TRBD1	TRBJ1-1	few	TGTGCCAGCTCGGAAAGACAGGGTAACACTGAAGCTTTCTTT	CASSERQGNTEAFF
TRBV11-2	17	TRBD2	TRBJ2-2	.	TGTGCCAGCAGCTTCTCTTCGCTCTCGGGAGGCACCGGGGAGCTGTTTTTT	CASSFSSLSGGTGELFF
TRBV5-4	13	TRBD1	TRBJ1-2	.	TGTGCCAGCAGCCCGGACAGGGACTATGGCTACACCTTC	CASSPDRDYGYTF
TRBV28	17	TRBD2	TRBJ2-4	.	TGTGCCAGCAGTTTCCGGGGACTAAGTTTAGCCAAAAACATTCAGTACTTC	CASSFRGLSLAKNIQYF